What follows is one T cell receptor (beta chain) and its context. Its antigen is still unknown. The CDR3 length is 13 residues. Between the trimmed V and J ends, which lost 2 bases and 0 bases, there was a span of 5 bases. In germline, CDR1 is MNHNY, CDR2 SVGAGI (reference sequence). Primers for the PCR totalled 60 Vbeta and 13 Jbeta. TCRdb's copy holds only in-frame clones and misses some; the assay was immunoSEQ multiplex PCR. The sample consists of 150,000 to 200,000 clones, about 80% of them appearing once. The data derive from a study of cytomegalovirus exposure and HLA in healthy donors. Notes on the study in general: In an earlier analysis, about 87% or about 30%: the productive usage of most TCR beta V segments. TCR sequences were mostly rare, though some public TCRs occurred in many donors.

The genes are TRBV6-6 and TRBJ2-7; D not resolved. The sample comprised PBMCs. This sequence originates from a woman younger than 35 in good health and CMV-seropositive. In DNA form, the CDR3 reads TGTGCCAGCAGTTACACAGACTCCTACGAGCAGTACTTC. This encodes CASSYTDSYEQYF.